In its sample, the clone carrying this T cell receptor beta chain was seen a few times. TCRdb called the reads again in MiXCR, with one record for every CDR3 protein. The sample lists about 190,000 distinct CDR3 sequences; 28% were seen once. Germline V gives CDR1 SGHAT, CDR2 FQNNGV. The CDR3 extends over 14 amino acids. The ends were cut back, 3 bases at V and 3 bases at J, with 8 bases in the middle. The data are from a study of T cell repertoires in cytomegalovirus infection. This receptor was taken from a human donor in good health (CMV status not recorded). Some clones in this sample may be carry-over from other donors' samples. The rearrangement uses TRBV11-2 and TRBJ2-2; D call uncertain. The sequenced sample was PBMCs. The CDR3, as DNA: TGTGCCAGCAGCTTTAGGGTGGACACCGGGGAGCTGTTTTTT. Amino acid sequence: CASSFRVDTGELFF.